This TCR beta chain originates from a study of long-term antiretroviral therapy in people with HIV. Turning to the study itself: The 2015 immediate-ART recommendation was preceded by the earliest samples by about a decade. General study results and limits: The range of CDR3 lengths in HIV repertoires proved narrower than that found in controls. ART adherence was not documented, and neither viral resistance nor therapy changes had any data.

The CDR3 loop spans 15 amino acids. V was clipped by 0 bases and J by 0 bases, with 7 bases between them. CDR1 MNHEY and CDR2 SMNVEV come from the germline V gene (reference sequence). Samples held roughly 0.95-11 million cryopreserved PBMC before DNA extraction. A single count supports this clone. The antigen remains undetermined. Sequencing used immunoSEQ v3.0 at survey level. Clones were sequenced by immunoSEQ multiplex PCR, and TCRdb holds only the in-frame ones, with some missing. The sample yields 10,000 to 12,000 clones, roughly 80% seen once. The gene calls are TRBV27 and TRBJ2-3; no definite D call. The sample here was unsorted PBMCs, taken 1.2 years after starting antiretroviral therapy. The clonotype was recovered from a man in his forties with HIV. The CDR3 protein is CASSLSAGSTDTQYF. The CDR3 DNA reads TGTGCCAGCAGTTTATCGGCCGGAAGCACAGATACGCAGTATTTT.